What follows describes a single T cell receptor beta chain. The data were taken from a study of OX40 agonist ivuxolimab in advanced cancers. This CDR3 spans 15 amino acids. Germline CDR1 is MRHNA and CDR2 is SNTAGT. Trimming pared 0 bases from V and 1 base from J, leaving 8 bases between. Profiling relied on immunoSEQ multiplex PCR, and the TCRdb table lists in-frame clones only, not all of them. The sample lists around 100,000 clones; 90% were seen once. This receptor was taken from an adult with an advanced solid tumor such as melanoma, head and neck, liver or kidney cancer. Here the sequenced sample was CD4+ or CD8+ T cells sorted from blood, taken in a trial of the OX40 agonist ivuxolimab. This chain links TRBV6-4 with TRBJ2-3; either TRBD1 or TRBD2 may supply D (5 bases each). CDR3 region: CASSDSGVGTDTQYF. The CDR3 DNA follows: TGTGCCAGCAGTGACTCGGGGGTAGGCACAGATACGCAGTATTTT.